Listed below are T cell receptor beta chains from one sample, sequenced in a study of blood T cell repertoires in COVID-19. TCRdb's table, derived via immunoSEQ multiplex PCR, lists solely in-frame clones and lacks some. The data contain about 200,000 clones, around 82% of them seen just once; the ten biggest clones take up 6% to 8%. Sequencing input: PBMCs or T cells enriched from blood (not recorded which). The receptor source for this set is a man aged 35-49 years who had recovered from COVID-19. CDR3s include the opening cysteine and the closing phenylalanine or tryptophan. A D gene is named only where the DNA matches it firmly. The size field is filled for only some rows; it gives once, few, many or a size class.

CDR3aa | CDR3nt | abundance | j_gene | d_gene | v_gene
CASSYSSGTLGNEQFF | TGCGCCAGCAGCTATTCTAGCGGAACCCTGGGGAATGAGCAGTTCTTC | . | TRBJ2-1 | TRBD2 | TRBV5-1
CASSPPAGDSYEQYF | TGTGCCAGCAGCCCCCCGGCAGGGGACTCCTACGAGCAGTACTTC | once | TRBJ2-7 | . | TRBV13
CASSVEGGGPGELFF | TGTGCCAGCAGCGTAGAGGGAGGGGGGCCCGGGGAGCTGTTTTTT | . | TRBJ2-2 | . | TRBV9
CAISSGTDDLPTNEKLFF | TGCGCCATTTCTTCCGGGACAGACGACCTCCCAACTAATGAAAAACTGTTTTTT | . | TRBJ1-4 | TRBD1 | TRBV10-1
CASTQLGQGQHEQFF | TGTGCCAGTACACAATTAGGACAGGGGCAGCATGAGCAGTTCTTC | . | TRBJ2-1 | TRBD1 | TRBV19
CASSRDGAGANVLTF | TGTGCCAGCAGCCGAGACGGGGCTGGGGCCAACGTCCTGACTTTC | . | TRBJ2-6 | . | TRBV5-4
CATSSLGRGETQYF | TGTGCCACCAGCAGTCTAGGGAGGGGGGAGACCCAGTACTTC | . | TRBJ2-5 | . | TRBV15
CASSEFSGLQRYNEQFF | TGTGCCAGCAGTGAATTCTCAGGCCTTCAAAGATACAATGAGCAGTTCTTC | once | TRBJ2-1 | . | TRBV6-1
CASSLGTGLNTEAFF | TGTGCCAGCAGCCTAGGGACAGGGCTGAACACTGAAGCTTTCTTT | . | TRBJ1-1 | TRBD1 | TRBV4-2
CASSPLSQGSAYEQYF | TGTGCCAGCTCACCACTGTCGCAGGGCTCGGCCTACGAGCAGTACTTC | . | TRBJ2-7 | . | TRBV18
CASSLGGTGGFEGYTF | TGTGCCAGCAGTTTAGGTGGGACAGGGGGATTCGAGGGCTACACCTTC | . | TRBJ1-2 | TRBD1 | TRBV28
CASSPFPTGANEKLFF | TGTGCCAGCAGCCCTTTTCCGACAGGAGCTAATGAAAAACTGTTTTTT | . | TRBJ1-4 | . | TRBV9
CASSLPGQVNTEAFF | TGTGCCAGCAGCCTCCCGGGACAGGTGAACACTGAAGCTTTCTTT | once | TRBJ1-1 | TRBD1 | TRBV3-1/TRBV3-2
CASSLDGDYEQYF | TGTGCCAGCAGCTTGGACGGGGACTACGAGCAGTACTTC | . | TRBJ2-7 | . | TRBV5-6
CATAGLSYNEQFF | TGTGCCACCGCGGGACTCTCGTACAATGAGCAGTTCTTC | . | TRBJ2-1 | . | TRBV24-1
CASSFLTTSYEQYF | TGTGCCAGCAGCTTCCTGACAACCTCCTACGAGCAGTACTTC | . | TRBJ2-7 | . | TRBV5-8
CASSPGLTEDTEAFF | TGTGCCAGCAGCCCAGGATTGACAGAAGACACTGAAGCTTTCTTT | . | TRBJ1-1 | . | TRBV7-9
CASSYDRLNTEAFF | TGTGCCAGCAGTTACGACAGGTTGAACACTGAAGCTTTCTTT | . | TRBJ1-1 | . | TRBV6-5
CASTPSSISPTGLGYTF | TGTGCCAGCACCCCCAGCTCCATTTCCCCGACAGGGCTTGGCTACACCTTC | . | TRBJ1-2 | . | TRBV21-1
CASSPLTGEGETQYF | TGTGCCAGCAGTCCCTTGACAGGGGAGGGGGAGACCCAGTACTTC | once | TRBJ2-5 | . | TRBV28
CATSDATGPSGYTF | TGTGCCACCAGTGATGCCACAGGGCCATCGGGCTACACCTTC | once | TRBJ1-2 | . | TRBV24-1
CASTPSDRHHYGYTF | TGCGCCAGCACCCCCTCGGACAGGCACCACTATGGCTACACCTTC | . | TRBJ1-2 | TRBD1 | TRBV10-1
CASSDSSGGDFNEQFF | TGTGCCAGCAGTGACTCCTCCGGGGGGGACTTCAATGAGCAGTTCTTC | . | TRBJ2-1 | TRBD2 | TRBV6-4
CASSLERQANEKLFF | TGTGCCAGCAGCTTAGAGCGGCAAGCGAATGAAAAACTGTTTTTT | few | TRBJ1-4 | . | TRBV7-8
CASSIATLTVGSPLHF | TGTGCCAGCAGTATAGCGACCCTTACGGTGGGTTCACCCCTCCACTTT | . | TRBJ1-6 | . | TRBV5-5
CASSVGTGSYNEQFF | TGTGCCAGCAGCGTAGGGACAGGGTCTTACAATGAGCAGTTCTTC | . | TRBJ2-1 | TRBD1 | TRBV9
CASSLQGARSTEAFF | TGTGCCAGCAGTTTACAGGGGGCGCGGAGCACTGAAGCTTTCTTT | . | TRBJ1-1 | TRBD1 | TRBV2
CASSPGADTEAFF | TGTGCCAGCTCACCAGGGGCTGACACTGAAGCTTTCTTT | . | TRBJ1-1 | . | TRBV18
CATSRSFGSSFDEKLFF | TGTGCCACCAGCCGGTCTTTCGGTTCTTCATTCGATGAAAAACTGTTTTTT | . | TRBJ1-4 | . | TRBV15
CASSLGGVIGFQPQHF | TGTGCCAGCAGCTTAGGAGGAGTCATTGGTTTCCAGCCCCAGCATTTT | . | TRBJ1-5 | . | TRBV11-2